The present entry profiles one T cell receptor beta chain with its context. The data stem from a study of blood T cell repertoires in COVID-19. Overall study: Samples of COVID-19 (acute and convalescent) were obtained from the United States, Italy and Spain. PBMCs, B-cell-depleted T cells, or T cells provided the cDNA or gDNA that made up the material.

In the source study's methods: Amplification from reference gene primers served as the basis for estimated nucleated cell counts. TCRdb's copy holds only in-frame clones and misses some; the assay was immunoSEQ multiplex PCR. That table furnishes V, J and clone size, whereas the DNA furnished D and trimming. The table includes around 700,000 clones, about 87% detected once. Germline V gives CDR1 KGHDR, CDR2 SFDVKD. Trimming cost V 6 bases and J 5 bases, with 18 bases left between them. The CDR3 has 15 residues. V and J are TRBV24-1 and TRBJ1-2; no clear D. Sequenced: peripheral blood. This TCR derives from a woman younger than 30 with acute or convalescent COVID-19. In DNA form, the CDR3 reads TGTGCCACCAGTTCGGCGGGAACCCCCCTATATGGCTACACCTTC. Its protein product is CATSSAGTPLYGYTF.